Reported below is one TCR beta chain. Its specific antigen is unknown. Base quality data are lacking; no much larger clone is found one base away. Libraries came from the immunoSEQ multiplex PCR assay. For the multiplex PCR, a mixture combining 60 forward primers for TCR Vbeta segments and 13 reverse primers for TCR Jbeta segments was used. Amplification of the CDR3 region of rearranged TCR beta genes was performed with a multiplex PCR assay on genomic DNA. The amplified TCR beta libraries were sequenced on the Illumina HiSeq System as 87-base-pair reads. The source study handled its data this way. A later analysis counted some 80 million unique TCR beta chains across the 690 or so repertoires, and 10 million to 12 million of these chains were shared by at least two donors. Raw reads were error-corrected and collapsed into unique sequences with a nearest-neighbor algorithm that merged closely related sequences to remove PCR and sequencing errors. CDR3 sequences were aligned to IMGT reference sequences to assign V, D and J gene segments. For a sequence to be retained, a match of at least six nucleotides was required to both a V gene segment and a J gene segment. A rearrangement was called productive if the CDR3 had no stop codons and remained in frame with V and J, and every other rearrangement was called non-productive. CDR3 was defined according to IMGT convention as the region running from the second conserved V-encoded cysteine to the conserved J-encoded phenylalanine. The earlier analysis of a few hundred of the donors excluded sequences that lacked an unambiguous match to a single V gene segment. An earlier analysis of fewer than 750 of the donors called V segments functional above 56.7% productive rearrangements and segregating when the between-donor standard deviation exceeded 5%. A statistical classification framework was built to diagnose cytomegalovirus status from the catalog of TCR beta chain sequences. V and J gene assignment, in a later analysis, came from comparing TCR nucleotide sequences with IMGT/GENE-DB human TR gene sequences. In a later analysis, CDR3 sequences and most-parsimonious VDJ recombination scenarios were assigned using the TCRdist pipeline. In a later analysis, each TCR beta chain was defined by its CDR3 amino acid sequence together with its V-gene family, and reads without a unique V-gene family were excluded. A later analysis removed 450 to 600 highly shared, low-generation-probability nucleotide sequences to deal with suspected cross-contamination and a sequencing artifact. A later analysis calculated a clonal expansion index for each public chain from normalized within-repertoire ranks of inferred template counts. In a later analysis, generation probabilities were computed using a VDJ recombination model fitted to out-of-frame rearrangements, and the results were checked against IGoR. A later analysis scored TCR-TCR, TCR-HLA and TCR-CMV co-occurrence with hypergeometric tests, applying a repertoire-size bias correction to TCR pairs. In a later analysis, false discovery rates were estimated by permuting HLA or CMV assignments 20 times. In a later analysis, co-occurring TCRs were grouped with DBSCAN, and TCRdist sequence similarity was added when clustering was performed within HLA-allele-positive subsets. Co-occurrence clustering excluded repertoires with fewer than 30,000 or more than 120,000 public chains, plus five with anomalous nucleotide sharing. This is the immuneACCESS table as TCRdb keeps it, with only in-frame sequences that have V and J called. A part of the clones is gone; compared with another copy, unresolved V genes explain less than half, and the rest is unexplained. The V and J calls and the clone size are those of that table, but D and trimming were determined from the DNA. The sample contains about 140,000 clones, over 75% of them found a single time. The ten largest clones capture over 2% of the sample.

The CDR3 measures 13 amino acids from cysteine to phenylalanine. The entry retains the CDR3 DNA only, 39 bases that are in frame from base 1. Looking up the germline V gene yields CDR1 SQVTM and CDR2 ANQGSEA. V and J lose 3 bases and 0 bases, and a span of 8 bases separates them. The cohort comprised some 730 healthy bone marrow donors. At the time of sampling, every cohort member was nominally healthy, though immune exposures that went unrecorded were likely present. The donor tested CMV seronegative and was one of the 352 seronegative cohort members. A peripheral blood sample was provided by each donor, and peripheral blood mononuclear cells were used for TCR beta sequencing. Genomic DNA was extracted from the blood cell samples with the Qiagen DNeasy Blood Extraction Kit. This entry comes from a study of cytomegalovirus exposure and HLA in healthy donors (dated by TCRdb to 2017 to 2019). For context, the study as a whole: According to an earlier analysis of 587 of the donors, 150 million to 200 million T cells yielded some 120 million unique TCR beta sequences and around 300 Gb of sequence data. On average, roughly 250,000 unique TCR beta nucleotide sequences were sequenced per donor among a few hundred genotyped donors of the cohort, with approximately 18% of those sequences being non-productive. HLA typing included class I and class II loci at four-digit resolution. Every repertoire in the discovery cohort had been generated on one and the same sequencing platform. The study used immunosequencing to profile the T cell repertoires of approximately 650 subjects and linked those repertoires to cytomegalovirus serostatus. To predict cytomegalovirus infection status, the study combined high-throughput TCR immunosequencing, statistical association of individual TCRs with disease status, and machine learning. An early release that covered fewer than 750 HLA-typed donors contained approximately 300 gigabases of sequencing data and tens of millions of unique TCR sequences. In a later analysis, previously published TCR beta repertoires from several hundred donors were re-analyzed and high-resolution HLA genotyping was added so that TCR occurrence patterns could be studied. A later genetic analysis used genome-wide SNP genotypes for about 55% of the 666 donors, treating that subset as a discovery cohort. Because of strong linkage in the cohort, a handful of DR-DQ haplotypes were treated as single units for association and clustering. Donor age, sex, ethnicity and CMV serostatus were compiled alongside the repertoire data. The study aimed to test whether cataloging public T cell receptors could reveal signatures of past pathogen exposure. Besides the first cohort of roughly 660 subjects, a separate validation cohort made up of over 95 different subjects was used. The later analysis used no new phenotypic data to find candidate immune exposures, relying instead on TCR beta sequences and their occurrence across donors. Of the roughly 400 genotyped donors, less than 90% were placed in the genetic ancestry cluster associated with self-reported Caucasian donors. In an earlier analysis of 500 to 650 of the donors, high-throughput TCR beta sequencing was used to judge whether each TCR beta V gene segment behaved as functional or pseudogenic. Typing coverage varied by locus: 629-630 donors for A, B, C, DRB1 and DQB1; approximately 500 for DQA1; more than 600 for DPA1; under 490 for DPB1. Results and caveats for the whole study, not just this receptor: Most TCR sequences were observed very rarely across donors, whereas some public TCRs were present in many individuals. It was suggested by the authors that the approach could potentially be generalized to other disease states and immunological phenotypes. The sequencing pipeline was judged likely to have produced a cluster of highly shared sequence variants as a technical artifact. The only immune exposure information available for the cohort was CMV serostatus. Fewer than 20 rarely observed V segments, including chromosome 9 orphons, were excluded from the earlier analysis of about 500 of the donors because counts were too low. Because HLA typing was unavailable for some donors at each locus, only the typed subset was used in association tests. The study listed 164 TCR beta chains as associated with cytomegalovirus. A later genetic analysis associated a missense DCLRE1C variant with V-gene and J-gene trimming of TCR beta chains, and an independent cohort replicated the association. Sequencing depth was assumed to be roughly uniform across donors in the presence/absence analyses, though that assumption may not hold. In a later analysis, most CMV-associated TCR beta chains were found to appear HLA-restricted, with HLA associations seemingly driven largely by CMV exposure. A later analysis found that TCR association rates varied across HLA loci, with DRB1 alleles showing the most associated TCRs and HLA-C alleles the fewest. Several of the top co-occurrence clusters appeared to be linked to parvovirus B19, influenza, CMV and Epstein-Barr virus, according to a later analysis. A later analysis associated 16,951 TCR beta sequences with specific HLA alleles at a false discovery rate of 0.05. A further reported finding was that TCR beta sequences accurately predicted the HLA-A and HLA-B alleles for most subjects in the first cohort. A few of the identified cytomegalovirus-associated TCR beta chains were confirmed in vitro to be specific for cytomegalovirus antigens. Linkage disequilibrium might explain the correlated functional status among segregating V segments, but an unknown experimental factor could not be excluded. In this cohort, only TCR beta chains were sequenced, and detectable features were limited by the absence of alpha or paired-chain data. In both the original and validation cohorts, the classifier was reported to diagnose cytomegalovirus status with high specificity and sensitivity. An earlier analysis of approximately 540 of the donors showed that most TCR beta V segments appeared in productive rearrangements either about 87% or about 30% of the time, which broadly matched IMGT annotations. The 87-base-pair reads could not distinguish some IMGT-functional V segments, including TRBV6-2 and TRBV6-3, so those segments were excluded. When HLA alleles, especially DR and DQ, strongly co-occurred, TCR associations were difficult to assign to individual alleles. Compared with the roughly 720-donor mean, donors in an Asian-associated ancestry cluster had fewer N-insertions in productive TCRs, according to a later genetic analysis. A later analysis found that HLA-associated TCR beta chains were more clonally expanded and had lower generation probabilities than equally common non-associated chains.

The sequence derives from a man aged 50-59 years in good health and CMV-seronegative. In this chain, TRBV29-1 is recombined with TRBJ1-1; a tentative D match to TRBD1 spans 6 bases. The sample was PBMCs. The CDR3 has the sequence CSVERGLNTEAFF. The nucleotides are TGCAGCGTTGAGCGGGGGCTGAACACTGAAGCTTTCTTT. Here the CDR3 is joined to the reference TRBV29-1 and TRBJ1-1 genes, and the full variable domain is: SAVISQKPSRDICQRGTSLTIQCQVDSQVTMMFWYRQQPGQSLTLIATANQGSEATYESGFVIDKFPISRPNLTFSTLTVSNMSPEDSSIYLCSVERGLNTEAFFGQGTRLTVV.